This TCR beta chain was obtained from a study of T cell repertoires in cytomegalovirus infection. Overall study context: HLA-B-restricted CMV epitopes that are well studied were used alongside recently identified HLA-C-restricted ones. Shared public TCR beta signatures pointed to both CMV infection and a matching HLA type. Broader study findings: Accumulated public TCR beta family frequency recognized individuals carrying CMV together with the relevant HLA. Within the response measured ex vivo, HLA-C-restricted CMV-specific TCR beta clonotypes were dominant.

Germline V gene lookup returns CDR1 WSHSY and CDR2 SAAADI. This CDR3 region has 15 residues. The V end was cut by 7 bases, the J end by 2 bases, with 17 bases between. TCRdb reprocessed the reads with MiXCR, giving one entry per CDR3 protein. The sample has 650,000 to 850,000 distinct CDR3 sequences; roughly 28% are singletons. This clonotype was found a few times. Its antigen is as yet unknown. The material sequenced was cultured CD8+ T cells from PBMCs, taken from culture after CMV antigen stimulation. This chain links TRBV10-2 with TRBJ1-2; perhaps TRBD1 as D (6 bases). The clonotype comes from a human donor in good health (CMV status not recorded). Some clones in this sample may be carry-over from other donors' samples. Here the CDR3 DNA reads TGCGCCAGCATCTCCCTGGACAGCCCAAACTATGGCTACACCTTC. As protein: CASISLDSPNYGYTF.